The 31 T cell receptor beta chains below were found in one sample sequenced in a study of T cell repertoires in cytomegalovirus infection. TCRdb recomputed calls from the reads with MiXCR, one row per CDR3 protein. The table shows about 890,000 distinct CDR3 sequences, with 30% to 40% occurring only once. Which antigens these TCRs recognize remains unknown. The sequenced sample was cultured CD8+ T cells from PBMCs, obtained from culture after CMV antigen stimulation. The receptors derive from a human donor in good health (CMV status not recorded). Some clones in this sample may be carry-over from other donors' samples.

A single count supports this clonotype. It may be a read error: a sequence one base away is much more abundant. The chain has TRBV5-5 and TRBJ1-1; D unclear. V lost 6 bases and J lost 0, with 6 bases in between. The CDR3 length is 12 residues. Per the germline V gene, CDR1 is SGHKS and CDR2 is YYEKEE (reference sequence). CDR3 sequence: CASIGLNTEAFF. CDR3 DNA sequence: TGTGCCAGCATAGGATTGAACACTGAAGCTTTCTTT.

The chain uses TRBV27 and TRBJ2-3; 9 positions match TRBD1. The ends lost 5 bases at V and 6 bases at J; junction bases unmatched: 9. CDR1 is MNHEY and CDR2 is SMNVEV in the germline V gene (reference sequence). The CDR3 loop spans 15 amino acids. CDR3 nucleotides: TGTGCCAGCAGTCTAAGGACAGGGGCAATGGATACGCAGTATTTT. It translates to CASSLRTGAMDTQYF.

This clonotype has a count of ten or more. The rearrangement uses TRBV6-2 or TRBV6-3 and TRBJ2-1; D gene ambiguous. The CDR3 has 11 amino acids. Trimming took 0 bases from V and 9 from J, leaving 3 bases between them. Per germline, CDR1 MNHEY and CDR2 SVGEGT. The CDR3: CASSYSREQFF. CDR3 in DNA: TGTGCCAGCAGTTACTCGCGTGAGCAGTTCTTC.

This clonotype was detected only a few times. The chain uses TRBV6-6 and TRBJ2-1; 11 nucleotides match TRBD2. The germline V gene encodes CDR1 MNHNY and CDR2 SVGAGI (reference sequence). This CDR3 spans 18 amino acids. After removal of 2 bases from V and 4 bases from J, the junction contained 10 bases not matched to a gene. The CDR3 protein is CASSYGGPGTSGYNEQFF. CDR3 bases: TGTGCCAGCAGTTACGGGGGTCCCGGGACTAGCGGATACAATGAGCAGTTCTTC.

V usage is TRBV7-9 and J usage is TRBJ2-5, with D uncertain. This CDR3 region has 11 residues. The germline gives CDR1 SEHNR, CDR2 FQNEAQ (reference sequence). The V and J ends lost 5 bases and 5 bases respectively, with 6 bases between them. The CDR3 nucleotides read TGTGCCAGCAGCATTGCTGAGACCCAGTACTTC. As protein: CASSIAETQYF.

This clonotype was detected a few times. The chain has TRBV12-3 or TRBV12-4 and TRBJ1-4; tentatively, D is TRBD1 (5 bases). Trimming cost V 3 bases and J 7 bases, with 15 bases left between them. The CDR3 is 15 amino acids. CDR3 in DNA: TGTGCCAGCAGTTTCGAGGACACCGGACGTGAAAAACTGTTTTTT. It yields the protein CASSFEDTGREKLFF.

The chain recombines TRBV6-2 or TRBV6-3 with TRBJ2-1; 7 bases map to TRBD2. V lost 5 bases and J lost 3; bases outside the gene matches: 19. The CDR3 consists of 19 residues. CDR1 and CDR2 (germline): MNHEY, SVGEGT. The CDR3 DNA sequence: TGTGCCAGCAGTATCCCACCGCCGGAAAAGCGGGACCACTACAATGAGCAGTTCTTC. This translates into CASSIPPPEKRDHYNEQFF.

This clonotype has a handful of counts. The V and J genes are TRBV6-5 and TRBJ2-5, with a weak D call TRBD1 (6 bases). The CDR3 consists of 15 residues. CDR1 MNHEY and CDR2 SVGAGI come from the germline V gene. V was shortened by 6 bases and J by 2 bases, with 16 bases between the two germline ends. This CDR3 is CASRSPGQPQETQYF. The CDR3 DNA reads TGTGCCAGCAGGAGCCCCGGACAGCCACAAGAGACCCAGTACTTC.

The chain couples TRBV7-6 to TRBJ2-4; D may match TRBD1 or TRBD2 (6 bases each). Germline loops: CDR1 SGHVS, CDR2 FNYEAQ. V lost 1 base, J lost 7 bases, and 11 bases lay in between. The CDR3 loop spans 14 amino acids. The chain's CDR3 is CASSLDRAGNIQYF. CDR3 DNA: TGTGCCAGCAGCTTAGACAGGGCGGGGAACATTCAGTACTTC.

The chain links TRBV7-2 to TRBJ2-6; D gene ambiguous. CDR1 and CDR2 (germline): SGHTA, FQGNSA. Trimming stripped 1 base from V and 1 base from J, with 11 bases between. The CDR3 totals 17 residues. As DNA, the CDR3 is TGTGCCAGCAGCTTAGATGTAGGGATTTCTGGGGCCAACGTCCTGACTTTC. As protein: CASSLDVGISGANVLTF. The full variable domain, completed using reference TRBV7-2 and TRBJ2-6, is GAGVSQSPSNKVTEKGKDVELRCDPISGHTALYWYRQSLGQGLEFLIYFQGNSAPDKSGLPSDRFSAERTGGSVSTLTIQRTQQEDSAVYLCASSLDVGISGANVLTFGAGSRLTVL.

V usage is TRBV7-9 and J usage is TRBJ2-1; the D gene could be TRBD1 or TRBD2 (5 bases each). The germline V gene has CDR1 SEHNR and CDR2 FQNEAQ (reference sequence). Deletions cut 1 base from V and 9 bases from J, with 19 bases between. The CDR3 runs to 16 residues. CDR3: CASSLGSRIVGGEQFF. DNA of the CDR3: TGTGCCAGCAGCTTAGGAAGCAGGATCGTTGGGGGTGAGCAGTTCTTC.

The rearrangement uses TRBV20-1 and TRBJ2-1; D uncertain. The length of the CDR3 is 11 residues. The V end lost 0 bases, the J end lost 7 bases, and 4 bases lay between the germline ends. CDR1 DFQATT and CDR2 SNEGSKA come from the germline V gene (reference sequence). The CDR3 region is CSAREPNEQFF. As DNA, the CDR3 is TGCAGTGCTAGAGAGCCGAATGAGCAGTTCTTC.

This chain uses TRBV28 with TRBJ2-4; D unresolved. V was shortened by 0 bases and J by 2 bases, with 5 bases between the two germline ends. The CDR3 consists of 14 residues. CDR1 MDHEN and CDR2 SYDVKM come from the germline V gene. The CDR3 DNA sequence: TGTGCCAGCAGTTTATGGGAGACCAAAAACATTCAGTACTTC. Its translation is CASSLWETKNIQYF.

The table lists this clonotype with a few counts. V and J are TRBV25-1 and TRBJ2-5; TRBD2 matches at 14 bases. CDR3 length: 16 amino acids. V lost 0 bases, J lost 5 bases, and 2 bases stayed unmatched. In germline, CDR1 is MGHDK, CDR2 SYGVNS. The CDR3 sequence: CASSEYRLAGGETQYF. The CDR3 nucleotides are TGTGCCAGCAGTGAATATAGACTAGCGGGGGGGGAGACCCAGTACTTC. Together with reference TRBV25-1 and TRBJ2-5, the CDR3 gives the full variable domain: EADIYQTPRYLVIGTGKKITLECSQTMGHDKMYWYQQDPGMELHLIHYSYGVNSTEKGDLSSESTVSRIRTEHFPLTLESARPSHTSQYLCASSEYRLAGGETQYFGPGTRLLVL.

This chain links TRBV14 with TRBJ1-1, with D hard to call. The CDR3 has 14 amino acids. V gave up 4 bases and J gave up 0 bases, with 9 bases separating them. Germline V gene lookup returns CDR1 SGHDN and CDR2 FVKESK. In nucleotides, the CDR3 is TGTGCCAGCAGCCGAGTCGGCTTGAACACTGAAGCTTTCTTT. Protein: CASSRVGLNTEAFF.

The CDR3 DNA follows: TGCAGCGTTGGTGGAGACAGGGTAAGACCCGGAATGAACACTGAAGCTTTCTTT. Protein: CSVGGDRVRPGMNTEAFF. The chain carries TRBV29-1 and TRBJ1-1, with 7 nucleotides matching TRBD1. The CDR3 runs to 18 residues. V dropped 4 bases and J dropped 0; count of bases not matched to a gene: 17. The germline CDR1 and CDR2 sequences are SQVTM and ANQGSEA.

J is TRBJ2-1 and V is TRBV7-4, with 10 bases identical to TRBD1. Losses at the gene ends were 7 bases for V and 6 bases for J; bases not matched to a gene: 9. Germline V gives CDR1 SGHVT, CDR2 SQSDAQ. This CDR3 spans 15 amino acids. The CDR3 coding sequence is TGTGCCAGCACCCGGGAGGGACAGGGGAGCAATGAGCAGTTCTTC. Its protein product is CASTREGQGSNEQFF.

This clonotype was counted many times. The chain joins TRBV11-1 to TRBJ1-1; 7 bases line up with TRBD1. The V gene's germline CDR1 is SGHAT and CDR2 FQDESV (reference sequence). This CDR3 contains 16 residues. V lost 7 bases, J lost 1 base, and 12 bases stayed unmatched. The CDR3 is CASTPGGGRTNTEAFF. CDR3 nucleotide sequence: TGTGCCAGCACCCCAGGGGGGGGCAGGACGAACACTGAAGCTTTCTTT.

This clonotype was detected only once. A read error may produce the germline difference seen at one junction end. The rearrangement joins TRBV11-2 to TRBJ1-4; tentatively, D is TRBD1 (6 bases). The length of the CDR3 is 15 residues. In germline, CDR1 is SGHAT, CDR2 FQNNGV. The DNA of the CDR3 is TGTGCCAGCAGCTTCGTTGCGGGACACCTAGAAAATCTGTTTTTT. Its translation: CASSFVAGHLENLFF.

CDR3 bases: TGTGCCGTCCAGCCTCCAGAAAACACCGGGGAGCTGTTTTTT. As protein: CAVQPPENTGELFF. This chain connects TRBV12-3 or TRBV12-4 to TRBJ2-2; D is unresolved. The CDR3 is 14 residues long. V lost 11 bases and J 2 bases, leaving 15 bases between the germline ends.

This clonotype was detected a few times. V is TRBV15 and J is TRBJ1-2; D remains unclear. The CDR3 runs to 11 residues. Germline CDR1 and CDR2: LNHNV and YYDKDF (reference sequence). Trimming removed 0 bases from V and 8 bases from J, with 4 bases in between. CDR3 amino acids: CATSRDRGYTF. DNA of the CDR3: TGTGCCACCAGCAGAGATCGAGGCTACACCTTC.

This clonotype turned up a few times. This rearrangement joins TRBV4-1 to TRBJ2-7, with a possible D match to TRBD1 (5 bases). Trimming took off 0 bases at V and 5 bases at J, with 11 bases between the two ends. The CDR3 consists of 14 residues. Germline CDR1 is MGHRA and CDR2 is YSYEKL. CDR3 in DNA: TGCGCCAGCAGCCAAGAGGGGCAGGCAAACGAGCAGTACTTC. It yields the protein CASSQEGQANEQYF.

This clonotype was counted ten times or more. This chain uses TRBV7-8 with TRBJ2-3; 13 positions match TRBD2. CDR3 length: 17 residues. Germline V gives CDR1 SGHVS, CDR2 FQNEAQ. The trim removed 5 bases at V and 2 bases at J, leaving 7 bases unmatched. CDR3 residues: CASSRRLAGGLTDTQYF. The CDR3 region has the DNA TGTGCCAGCAGCCGACGACTAGCGGGGGGACTCACAGATACGCAGTATTTT.

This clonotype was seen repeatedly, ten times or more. The CDR3 loop is CASSSGGSNQPQHF. CDR3 DNA: TGTGCCAGCTCGTCGGGGGGTAGCAATCAGCCCCAGCATTTT. V usage is TRBV27 and J usage is TRBJ1-5, with D perhaps TRBD1 (5 bases). CDR1 and CDR2 from the germline V gene are MNHEY and SMNVEV (reference sequence). V was shortened by 8 bases and J by 0 bases, with 11 bases between the two germline ends. The CDR3 totals 14 residues.

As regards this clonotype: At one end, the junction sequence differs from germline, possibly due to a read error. CDR3 region: CAGSQAQAGNTGELFF. The DNA of the CDR3 is TGCGCCGGCAGCCAAGCCCAGGCTGGAAACACCGGGGAGCTGTTTTTT. V and J are TRBV4-1 and TRBJ2-2; no reliable D call. Germline CDR1 MGHRA, CDR2 YSYEKL. This CDR3 region has 16 residues.

CDR3 nucleotides: TGTGCCAGCAGCCCGACAGGGGGTGTCTCTGGGGCCAACGTCCTGACTTTC. Translation gives CASSPTGGVSGANVLTF. This chain connects TRBV27 to TRBJ2-6; the match to TRBD1 covers 9 bases. The V gene's germline CDR1 is MNHEY and CDR2 SMNVEV (reference sequence). V shed 6 bases and J 0 bases; nucleotides not matched to a gene: 6. The CDR3 has 17 amino acids.

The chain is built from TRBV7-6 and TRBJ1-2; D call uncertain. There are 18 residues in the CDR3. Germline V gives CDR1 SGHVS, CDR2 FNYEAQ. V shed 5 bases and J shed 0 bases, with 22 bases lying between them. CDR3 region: CASSPYWRDGPSNYGYTF. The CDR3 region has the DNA TGTGCCAGCAGCCCTTATTGGAGAGACGGGCCATCTAACTATGGCTACACCTTC.

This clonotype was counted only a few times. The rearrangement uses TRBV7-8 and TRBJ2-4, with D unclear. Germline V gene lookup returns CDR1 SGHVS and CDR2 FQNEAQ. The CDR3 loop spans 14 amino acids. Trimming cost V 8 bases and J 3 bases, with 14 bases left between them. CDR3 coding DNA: TGTGCCAGCGGCTCGCCGGGCGGCAAAAACATTCAGTACTTC. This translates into CASGSPGGKNIQYF. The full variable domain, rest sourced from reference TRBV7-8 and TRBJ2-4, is GAGVSQSPRYKVAKRGQDVALRCDPISGHVSLFWYQQALGQGPEFLTYFQNEAQLDKSGLPSDRFFAERPEGSVSTLKIQRTQQEDSAVYLCASGSPGGKNIQYFGAGTRLSVL.

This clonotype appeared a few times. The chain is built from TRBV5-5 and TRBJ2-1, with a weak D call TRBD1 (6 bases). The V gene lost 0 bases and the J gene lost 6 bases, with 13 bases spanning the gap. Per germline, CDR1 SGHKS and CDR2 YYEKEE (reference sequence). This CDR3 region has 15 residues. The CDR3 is CASSLEGVFGNEQFF. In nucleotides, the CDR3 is TGTGCCAGCAGCTTGGAGGGGGTGTTTGGCAATGAGCAGTTCTTC.

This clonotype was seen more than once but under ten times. DNA for the CDR3: TGTGCCAGCAGCCACAGCCCCACAGGGATGAACACTGAAGCTTTCTTT. Translating it yields CASSHSPTGMNTEAFF. The gene calls are TRBV7-9 and TRBJ1-1; TRBD1 is a possible D gene (6 bases). Germline loops: CDR1 SEHNR, CDR2 FQNEAQ (reference sequence). The CDR3 has 16 amino acids. Trimming removed 5 bases from V and 0 bases from J, with 16 bases in between.

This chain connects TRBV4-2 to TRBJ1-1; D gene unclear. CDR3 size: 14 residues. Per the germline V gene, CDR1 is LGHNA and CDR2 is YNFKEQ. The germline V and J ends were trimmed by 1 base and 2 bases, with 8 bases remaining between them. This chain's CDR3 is CASSQVRSNTEAFF. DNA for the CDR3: TGTGCCAGCAGCCAAGTTCGATCCAACACTGAAGCTTTCTTT.